Detailed here is one TCR beta chain. Produced via immunoSEQ multiplex PCR; TCRdb's table is partial and in-frame only. The sample has roughly 150,000 clones, over 90% seen once; the top ten hold 2% to 2.5%. This specimen belongs to a study of control samples from healthy donors and cancer patients. CDR3 length: 11 amino acids. The V gene end was trimmed by 8 bases and the J gene end by 3 bases; junction bases not matched to a gene: 1. The V gene's germline CDR1 is MNHEY and CDR2 SMNVEV (reference sequence). The V call is TRBV27, the J call TRBJ2-7; 7 bases fit TRBD2. The origin of this receptor is a man aged 50 or older in good health. The sequencing sample was made of blood. CDR3 in DNA: TGTGCCAGCTGGGGGGGCTACGAGCAGTACTTC. Its translation: CASWGGYEQYF.